This T cell receptor beta chain was sequenced during a study of response to subunit inactivated influenza vaccine. The V and J ends lost 0 bases and 4 bases respectively, with 22 bases between them. CDR3 length equals 18 residues. Germline V CDR1 and CDR2: SGHRS, YFSETQ. In TCRdb, the RT-PCR reads were re-called with MiXCR into one record per CDR3 protein. The sample has some 150,000 distinct CDR3 sequences; more than 10% are singletons. The same specimen was also included in a second study, on T cells expressing NK-cell markers. That investigation notes: UMI-tagged 5'RACE template switching yielded the TCR beta cDNA. Each of a handful of donors carried dominant NKG2C+ clonotypes accounting for roughly 1.0-7.5% of CD8+ T cells.

This chain connects TRBV5-1 to TRBJ2-5; weak D call: TRBD1 (6 bases). The clonotype originates from a man aged 45-65 years who received an inactivated influenza vaccine. This specimen was CD8+ T cells sorted from PBMCs, taken 11 to 12 days after vaccination. This CDR3 reads CASSLVLIGGMDLETQYF. CDR3 coding DNA: TGCGCCAGCAGCTTGGTCTTGATTGGGGGCATGGATTTAGAGACCCAGTACTTC.